The 23 T cell receptor beta chains below were found in one sample sequenced in a study of a mutant IDH1 vaccine in newly diagnosed glioma. Libraries were prepared by immunoSEQ multiplex PCR; TCRdb keeps only in-frame clonotypes and omits some of them. This table has about 29,000 clones, around 80% appearing once. Their antigen targets remain unknown. As to time point: week 23, last vaccination. Vaccine doses each comprised 300 ug of mutant IDH1 20-mer peptide, with topical imiquimod. Sample: PBMCs, taken from a glioma patient whose treatment included an IDH1 peptide vaccine. The receptors were sampled from a young woman with glioma.

This clone ranks as medium-sized. Different DNA sequences within this sample yield the same CDR3. V usage is TRBV5-1 and J usage is TRBJ2-5; D possibly corresponds to TRBD2 (5 bases). CDR1 and CDR2 (germline): SGHRS, YFSETQ. The CDR3 is made up of 12 amino acids. Trimming left V 5 bases short and J 0 bases short, with 5 bases between. The CDR3, as DNA: TGCGCCAGCAGGAGGGACCAAGAGACCCAGTACTTC. This codes for CASRRDQETQYF.

CDR3 nucleotides: TGTGCCAGCTCACCACCGACGACTAGGGGCTACACCTTC. This translates into CASSPPTTRGYTF. The chain combines TRBV18 with TRBJ1-2; D is unresolved. The CDR3 spans 13 residues. The ends were cut back, 0 bases at V and 8 bases at J, with 10 bases in the middle. Germline CDR1 is KGHSH and CDR2 is LQKENI.

This chain links TRBV12-5 with TRBJ2-6; no definite D call. The germline V gene encodes CDR1 LGHNT and CDR2 FRNRAP. The germline V and J ends were trimmed by 7 bases and 1 base, with 11 bases remaining between them. This CDR3 contains 15 residues. The CDR3 region is CASASEASGANVLTF. The CDR3, as DNA: TGTGCTAGTGCCAGCGAGGCTTCTGGGGCCAACGTCCTGACTTTC.

On this clone itself: One end of the junction does not line up with germline, which may come from a read error. V is TRBV7-7 and J is TRBJ2-1, with 13 bases lining up with TRBD2. The CDR3 runs 15 residues. CDR1 is SSHAT and CDR2 is FNYEAQ in the germline V gene (reference sequence). The CDR3 DNA reads as TGTGCTAGCAGCTATCGGACTAGCGGGAGTAATGAGCAGTTCTTC. The encoded protein is CASSYRTSGSNEQFF.

This chain joins TRBV4-2 and TRBJ1-2; no firm D call. This CDR3 spans 13 amino acids. Germline lookup yields CDR1 LGHNA and CDR2 YNFKEQ. Deletions cut 0 bases from V and 9 bases from J, with 11 bases between. CDR3 region: CASSQDSGFSYTF. The DNA for the CDR3 is TGTGCCAGCAGCCAAGATTCCGGTTTCAGCTACACCTTC.

The chain combines TRBV19 with TRBJ2-3, with TRBD2 as a possible D gene (6 bases). This CDR3 has 13 residues. The germline gives CDR1 LNHDA, CDR2 SQIVND (reference sequence). The V end was cut by 7 bases, the J end by 4 bases, with 12 bases between. Written as DNA, the CDR3 is TGTGCCAGTAATAGGGACTTCGCAGATACGCAGTATTTT. Translation: CASNRDFADTQYF.

The CDR3 DNA follows: TGTGCCAGCAGTAATTACAGGGTAGCTTTCTTT. Translated: CASSNYRVAFF. This chain connects TRBV6-1 to TRBJ1-1; a weak D match, TRBD1 (6 bases). The CDR3 is 11 amino acids. V was trimmed by 5 bases and J by 10 bases, leaving 11 bases between them. CDR1 and CDR2 from the germline V gene are MNHNS and SASEGT.

The V and J genes are TRBV7-9 and TRBJ2-2, with 9 bases matching TRBD1. The CDR3 consists of 14 residues. From germline, CDR1 is SEHNR and CDR2 FQNEAQ (reference sequence). The trim removed 5 bases at V and 6 bases at J, leaving 4 bases unmatched. For the CDR3, the DNA is TGTGCCAGCAGCACAGGACAGGGGTCCGGGGAGCTGTTTTTT. Translation gives CASSTGQGSGELFF.

The V and J genes are TRBV5-6 and TRBJ1-1, with 7 positions matching TRBD1. Unmatched junction bases numbered 6, after V lost 1 base and J lost 0 bases. Germline V gene data show CDR1 as SGHDT and CDR2 as YYEEEE. The CDR3 runs 16 residues. This chain's CDR3 is CASSLLTGLVNTEAFF. Written as DNA, the CDR3 is TGTGCCAGCAGCTTGTTGACAGGGTTGGTGAACACTGAAGCTTTCTTT.

This clone was picked up a small number of times. This rearrangement joins TRBV5-4 to TRBJ1-4; weak D call: TRBD1 (5 bases). Trimming shortened V by 4 bases and J by 7 bases, and 8 bases separated the two germline ends. This CDR3 has 12 amino acids. Per the germline V gene, CDR1 is SGHNT and CDR2 is YYREEE (reference sequence). This CDR3 reads CASSRGSEKLFF. DNA for the CDR3: TGTGCCAGCAGCCGGGGGAGTGAAAAACTGTTTTTT.

This clone was observed once. The rearrangement joins TRBV7-2 to TRBJ1-1; 8 bases line up with TRBD1. V dropped 5 bases and J dropped 4; count of bases not matched to a gene: 9. Germline CDR1 is SGHTA and CDR2 is FQGNSA. The CDR3 runs 15 residues. The CDR3: CASSRQGAVSTEAFF. In nucleotides, the CDR3 is TGTGCCAGCAGCCGTCAGGGGGCCGTGAGCACTGAAGCTTTCTTT.

For this clone: The junction and the germline gene differ at one end; a read error may be behind it. This chain links TRBV13 with TRBJ2-1; a weak D match, TRBD2 (6 bases). This CDR3 comprises 12 residues. CDR1 PRHDT and CDR2 FYEKMQ come from the germline V gene (reference sequence). The CDR3 region has the DNA TGTGCCAGCAGCTCCCCGACTAGGATAATGATCTTC. The encoded protein is CASSSPTRIMIF.

This chain uses TRBV6-5 with TRBJ2-7; D call uncertain. This CDR3 has 12 residues. V shed 4 bases and J shed 5 bases, with 9 bases lying between them. CDR1 and CDR2 from the germline V gene are MNHEY and SVGAGI. The chain's CDR3 is CASSSGGNEQYF. CDR3 sequence (DNA): TGTGCCAGCAGTTCTGGTGGGAACGAGCAGTACTTC.

The genes are TRBV27 and TRBJ2-1; the D is unclear. V was cut by 7 bases and J by 1 base, with 23 bases left in between. The germline V gene has CDR1 MNHEY and CDR2 SMNVEV (reference sequence). The CDR3 sequence is 18 residues long. The CDR3 loop is CASTTLGVSSTSYNEQFF. For the CDR3, the DNA is TGTGCCAGCACCACGCTTGGTGTCAGCTCAACTTCCTACAATGAGCAGTTCTTC.

This chain links TRBV7-2 with TRBJ1-1; TRBD1 aligns across 10 bases. With 6 bases clipped from V and 6 bases from J, the junction kept 7 bases outside the gene matches. The length of the CDR3 is 14 residues. Germline CDR1 SGHTA, CDR2 FQGNSA. CDR3 sequence reads: CASRPGQGLAEAFF. The CDR3 DNA reads TGTGCCAGCAGGCCGGGACAGGGGTTGGCTGAAGCTTTCTTT. Using reference TRBV7-2 and TRBJ1-1 for the parts outside the CDR3, the full variable domain is GAGVSQSPSNKVTEKGKDVELRCDPISGHTALYWYRQSLGQGLEFLIYFQGNSAPDKSGLPSDRFSAERTGGSVSTLTIQRTQQEDSAVYLCASRPGQGLAEAFFGQGTRLTVV.

The rearrangement joins TRBV4-1 to TRBJ2-1; D gene uncertain. The V and J ends lost 0 bases and 0 bases respectively, with 6 bases between them. The CDR3 extends over 15 amino acids. The germline gives CDR1 MGHRA, CDR2 YSYEKL. The chain's CDR3 is CASSQDSDSYNEQFF. Written as DNA, the CDR3 is TGCGCCAGCAGCCAAGACTCCGACTCCTACAATGAGCAGTTCTTC.

This chain links TRBV4-1 with TRBJ2-7; D call uncertain. V shed 1 base and J shed 4 bases, with 8 bases lying between them. The CDR3 has 13 amino acids. The germline V gene encodes CDR1 MGHRA and CDR2 YSYEKL. The CDR3 nucleotides read TGCGCCAGCAGCCAAGTTGGTGGGTACGAGCAGTACTTC. Protein: CASSQVGGYEQYF.

This clone occurred once. V is TRBV13 and J is TRBJ1-3, with D hard to call. Germline V gives CDR1 PRHDT, CDR2 FYEKMQ (reference sequence). There are 14 residues in the CDR3. Between the trimmed V and J ends, which lost 8 bases and 1 base, there was a span of 12 bases. DNA for the CDR3: TGTGCCAGCGCCCGACTTTTATCTGGAAACACCATATATTTT. It translates to CASARLLSGNTIYF.

About this clone: Other DNA sequences in the sample encode the same CDR3. V is TRBV6-5 and J is TRBJ2-7, with 9 bases identical to TRBD1. CDR3 size: 14 residues. The V gene's germline CDR1 is MNHEY and CDR2 SVGAGI. The trim removed 6 bases at V and 4 bases at J, leaving 7 bases unmatched. CDR3 nucleotide sequence: TGTGCCAGCAGCCCCGGGACAGGGAGGTACGAGCAGTACTTC. Encoded protein: CASSPGTGRYEQYF.

This rearrangement joins TRBV7-9 to TRBJ2-7, with D unclear. This CDR3 has 13 amino acids. Germline CDR1 SEHNR, CDR2 FQNEAQ (reference sequence). Between the trimmed V and J ends, which lost 5 bases and 6 bases, there was a span of 14 bases. The CDR3 region has the DNA TGTGCCAGCAGCGACCGAGTGACAACCGAGCAGTACTTC. Amino acids: CASSDRVTTEQYF.

This sequence joins TRBV5-6 and TRBJ2-1, with TRBD2 identical over 8 bases. CDR1 is SGHDT, CDR2 YYEEEE, per germline. Trimming removed 6 bases from V and 4 bases from J; junction bases left unmatched: 6. The CDR3 totals 14 residues. The CDR3, as DNA: TGTGCCAGCAACGGGTTAGCGGGATACAATGAGCAGTTCTTC. Its protein is CASNGLAGYNEQFF.

The chain links TRBV18 to TRBJ2-7, with D possibly being TRBD2 (6 bases). The CDR3 totals 15 residues. Trimming removed 3 bases at V and 4 bases at J, with 16 bases between. The germline V gene encodes CDR1 KGHSH and CDR2 LQKENI. DNA of the CDR3: TGTGCCAGCTCACCTACCCACGGGACTTTATACGAGCAGTACTTC. Amino acid sequence: CASSPTHGTLYEQYF.

By sample share, this clone is medium-sized. The V gene is TRBV7-3, the J gene TRBJ2-1, with 9 bases that match TRBD2. CDR3 size: 11 residues. V lost 3 bases and J lost 15; bases outside the gene matches: 3. In germline, CDR1 is SGHTA, CDR2 FQGTGA. DNA for the CDR3: TGTGCCAGCAGCTTTAGCGGGAGTGTGTTCTTC. This translates into CASSFSGSVFF.